These 29 T cell receptor beta chains originate from one sample sequenced in a study of ipilimumab plus nivolumab after autologous stem cell transplantation. The repertoire was sequenced with immunoSEQ multiplex PCR; TCRdb's copy has only in-frame clones and lacks some. The sample shows some 22,000 clones, 77% of them seen only once. The source was PBMCs, collected in a trial of ipilimumab plus nivolumab as post-transplant consolidation. These receptors were obtained from a male donor with diffuse large B-cell lymphoma.

This chain joins TRBV7-9 and TRBJ2-1; no clear D gene. V was clipped by 8 bases and J by 4 bases, with 3 bases between them. The CDR3 is made up of 10 amino acids. CDR1 is SEHNR and CDR2 is FQNEAQ in the germline V gene (reference sequence). The CDR3 spells CASGYNEQFF. Here the CDR3 DNA reads TGTGCCAGCGGGTACAATGAGCAGTTCTTC.

This chain uses TRBV7-9 with TRBJ2-7; D not resolved. The CDR3 has 13 residues. V was cut by 5 bases and J by 4 bases, with 12 bases left in between. Germline assignment: CDR1 SEHNR and CDR2 FQNEAQ (reference sequence). CDR3 in amino acids: CASSQEQLYEQYF. The CDR3 nucleotides are TGTGCCAGCAGCCAAGAACAGCTTTACGAGCAGTACTTC.

V usage is TRBV6-5 and J usage is TRBJ2-7, with D maybe TRBD2 (6 bases). The germline V and J ends were trimmed by 8 bases and 5 bases, with 16 bases remaining between them. Germline-derived CDR1 and CDR2 are MNHEY and SVGAGI. This CDR3 is 13 amino acids long. CDR3 loop: CASCDRRAHEQYF. The DNA for the CDR3 is TGTGCCAGCTGCGATCGGAGGGCCCACGAGCAGTACTTC.

The chain is built from TRBV9 and TRBJ2-7; maybe TRBD1 (6 bases). V lost 0 bases to trimming and J lost 2 bases, with 12 bases between them. Germline V CDR1 and CDR2: SGDLS, YYNGEE. The CDR3 is 15 amino acids. The CDR3 nucleotides are TGTGCCAGCAGCGTAGATGTGGGGGCGACCTACGAGCAGTACTTC. It codes for CASSVDVGATYEQYF.

The rearrangement links TRBV10-1 to TRBJ2-3; D call uncertain. Germline V lookup: CDR1 WNHNN, CDR2 SYGVQD (reference sequence). The CDR3 loop spans 12 amino acids. Between the trimmed V and J ends, which lost 1 base and 6 bases, there was a span of 5 bases. The DNA of the CDR3 is TGCGCCAGCAGTGAGTTAAGGGATACGCAGTATTTT. Protein: CASSELRDTQYF.

This clone was detected a few times. The chain is built from TRBV6-1 and TRBJ2-7; D unresolved. The CDR3 sequence is 12 residues long. From germline, CDR1 is MNHNS and CDR2 SASEGT. V lost 5 bases, J lost 4 bases, and 9 bases lay in between. Here the CDR3 reads CASSLENYEQYF. The CDR3 DNA is TGTGCCAGCAGTTTAGAAAATTACGAGCAGTACTTC.

Remarks on this clone: This sample includes further DNA sequences coding for the same CDR3. V and J are TRBV18 and TRBJ1-1, with D possibly TRBD1 on 5 matching bases. The CDR3 contains 13 residues. In germline, CDR1 is KGHSH, CDR2 LQKENI. V was pared by 2 bases and J by 2 bases, with 6 bases between. DNA of the CDR3: TGTGCCAGCTCACCAGGACAAAACACTGAAGCTTTCTTT. Amino acid sequence: CASSPGQNTEAFF.

This chain joins TRBV11-2 and TRBJ1-2, with D hard to call. The CDR3 totals 14 residues. V was shortened by 5 bases and J by 8 bases, with 18 bases between the two germline ends. Germline loops: CDR1 SGHAT, CDR2 FQNNGV. The CDR3: CASSPDGVDSGYTF. DNA for the CDR3: TGTGCCAGCAGCCCCGACGGGGTGGACTCGGGCTACACCTTC.

The J gene is TRBJ1-2, the V gene TRBV19; D not certain. With 2 bases removed from V and 6 bases from J, the gap between germline ends came to 10 bases. The germline V gene has CDR1 LNHDA and CDR2 SQIVND (reference sequence). This CDR3 region has 13 residues. The chain's CDR3 is CASSIRPNDGYTF. As DNA, the CDR3 is TGTGCCAGTAGTATAAGGCCAAACGATGGCTACACCTTC.

The chain employs TRBV5-1 and TRBJ2-7; D uncertain. The CDR3 extends over 12 amino acids. From germline, CDR1 is SGHRS and CDR2 YFSETQ. V lost 2 bases to trimming and J lost 1 base, with 4 bases between them. The CDR3 bases are TGCGCCAGCAGCTTCGATTCCTACGAGCAGTACTTC. This encodes CASSFDSYEQYF.

The rearrangement links TRBV28 to TRBJ1-1, with D uncertain. The CDR3 sequence is 15 residues long. Per germline, CDR1 MDHEN and CDR2 SYDVKM. V was shortened by 5 bases and J by 0 bases, with 13 bases between the two germline ends. For the CDR3, the DNA is TGTGCCAGCAGTCGCTACACGGTTATGAACACTGAAGCTTTCTTT. Translated, it gives CASSRYTVMNTEAFF.

The chain employs TRBV9 and TRBJ2-1; 7 nucleotides align to TRBD1. CDR3 length: 15 residues. V gave up 0 bases and J gave up 5 bases; unmatched junction bases: 5. CDR1 is SGDLS, CDR2 YYNGEE, per germline. CDR3 bases: TGTGCCAGCAGCGTAGGGGACAGCGTTAACAATGAGCAGTTCTTC. Its translation is CASSVGDSVNNEQFF.

The chain couples TRBV18 to TRBJ2-1; 7 bases align to TRBD1. After removal of 2 bases from V and 10 bases from J, the junction contained 17 bases not matched to a gene. CDR3 length: 17 amino acids. Germline-derived CDR1 and CDR2 are KGHSH and LQKENI. The CDR3, as DNA: TGTGCCAGCTCACCAAGGCCGGGACAGACTATGGGCGGGGAGCAGTTCTTC. This sequence encodes CASSPRPGQTMGGEQFF.

The rearrangement links TRBV5-6 to TRBJ1-2; 7 nucleotides agree with TRBD1. V was clipped by 0 bases and J by 2 bases; unmatched bases: 4. Per germline, CDR1 SGHDT and CDR2 YYEEEE. This CDR3 contains 15 residues. The DNA for the CDR3 is TGTGCCAGCAGCTTGGGTGGGACAGCAAACTATGGCTACACCTTC. It yields the protein CASSLGGTANYGYTF.

This clone was seen only once. The rearrangement links TRBV18 to TRBJ2-5; D remains ambiguous. The germline V gene encodes CDR1 KGHSH and CDR2 LQKENI. Between the trimmed V and J ends, which lost 4 bases and 3 bases, there was a span of 0 bases. The CDR3 extends over 10 amino acids. The CDR3 DNA reads TGTGCCAGCTCACAAGAGACCCAGTACTTC. It specifies CASSQETQYF.

The V call is TRBV2, the J call TRBJ2-7, with TRBD1 identical over 10 bases. The CDR3 is made up of 12 amino acids. The germline CDR1 and CDR2 sequences are SNHLY and FYNNEI. V lost 10 bases to trimming and J lost 4 bases; unmatched junction nucleotides: 4. Written as DNA, the CDR3 is TGTGCCACTCGGGACAGGGGATACGAGCAGTACTTC. Translated: CATRDRGYEQYF.

This clone was observed a few times. V and J are TRBV18 and TRBJ1-3, with unresolved D. V was shortened by 5 bases and J by 7 bases, with 18 bases between the two germline ends. The CDR3 runs to 15 residues. Germline CDR1 and CDR2: KGHSH and LQKENI. CDR3 nucleotides: TGTGCCAGCTCAGTCCAGGCCAAGGGATGGAACACCATATATTTT. It yields the protein CASSVQAKGWNTIYF.

The V and J genes are TRBV19 and TRBJ1-2; D gene ambiguous. The V end was cut by 5 bases, the J end by 5 bases, with 21 bases between. The CDR3 has 16 residues. Germline values: CDR1 LNHDA, CDR2 SQIVND (reference sequence). The CDR3 DNA is TGTGCCAGTAGTGCCCATGACCGGGATTTCCTTTATGGCTACACCTTC. Its translation is CASSAHDRDFLYGYTF.

The chain links TRBV5-1 to TRBJ2-5; 11 positions agree with TRBD1. The J call may be wrong; the DNA end is better matched by TRBJ2-7. CDR1 and CDR2 from the germline V gene are SGHRS and YFSETQ. The CDR3 has 14 amino acids. This CDR3 is CASSPGTGGYEQYF. CDR3 bases: TGCGCCAGCAGCCCCGGGACAGGGGGCTACGAGCAGTACTTC.

V usage is TRBV7-8 and J usage is TRBJ1-6, with 8 bases fitting TRBD1. The germline CDR1 and CDR2 sequences are SGHVS and FQNEAQ. This CDR3 spans 14 amino acids. V lost 4 bases to trimming and J lost 10 bases; unmatched junction nucleotides: 6. CDR3 in DNA: TGTGCCAGCAGCTCCGGACAGGGTAGATCACCCCTCCACTTT. Translated, it gives CASSSGQGRSPLHF. Combining the CDR3 with reference TRBV7-8 and TRBJ1-6 gives the whole variable domain GAGVSQSPRYKVAKRGQDVALRCDPISGHVSLFWYQQALGQGPEFLTYFQNEAQLDKSGLPSDRFFAERPEGSVSTLKIQRTQQEDSAVYLCASSSGQGRSPLHFGNGTRLTVT.

This chain uses TRBV11-2 with TRBJ1-3; TRBD1 might be the D (5 bases). The germline gives CDR1 SGHAT, CDR2 FQNNGV. Trimming stripped 1 base from V and 0 bases from J, with 10 bases between. The CDR3 has 16 amino acids. The CDR3 DNA reads as TGTGCCAGCAGCTTAGTGTTCGGGGGCTCTGGAAACACCATATATTTT. Translated: CASSLVFGGSGNTIYF.

This clone was detected only once. This chain connects TRBV6-5 to TRBJ1-1, with 8 bases matching TRBD1. With V trimmed by 4 bases and J by 4 bases, 2 bases remained unmatched. CDR1 is MNHEY and CDR2 is SVGAGI in the germline V gene. The CDR3 runs to 13 residues. The DNA of the CDR3 is TGTGCCAGCAGTTCCGGACAGGGCACTGAAGCTTTCTTT. Protein: CASSSGQGTEAFF.

This chain uses TRBV2 with TRBJ2-7; D is unclear. CDR1 and CDR2 from the germline V gene are SNHLY and FYNNEI. Trimming shortened V by 4 bases and J by 5 bases, and 9 bases separated the two germline ends. The CDR3 runs to 12 residues. As DNA, the CDR3 is TGTGCCAGCAGTGGGGCCGGCCACGAGCAGTACTTC. Translated: CASSGAGHEQYF. Together with reference TRBV2 and TRBJ2-7, the CDR3 gives the full variable domain: EPEVTQTPSHQVTQMGQEVILRCVPISNHLYFYWYRQILGQKVEFLVSFYNNEISEKSEIFDDQFSVERPDGSNFTLKIRSTKLEDSAMYFCASSGAGHEQYFGPGTRLTVT.

The rearrangement uses TRBV15 and TRBJ1-2, with TRBD1 matching over 11 bases. V shed 1 base, J shed 2 bases, and the junction held 3 bases outside the gene matches. CDR3 length equals 16 residues. The germline V gene encodes CDR1 LNHNV and CDR2 YYDKDF (reference sequence). CDR3 sequence: CATSRGGTGGNYGYTF. The CDR3 region has the DNA TGTGCCACCAGCAGAGGGGGGACAGGGGGAAACTATGGCTACACCTTC.

This chain joins TRBV5-1 and TRBJ1-1; TRBD1 is a possible D gene (5 bases). Germline CDR1 is SGHRS and CDR2 is YFSETQ. Trimming shortened V by 0 bases and J by 7 bases, and 10 bases separated the two germline ends. The CDR3 is made up of 13 amino acids. DNA for the CDR3: TGCGCCAGCAGCTTGGCTGACAGCAATGAAGCTTTCTTT. This sequence encodes CASSLADSNEAFF.

This clone was seen a single time. The rearrangement uses TRBV9 and TRBJ2-3; 10 bases match TRBD2. Trimming at V came to 3 bases and at J to 4 bases, leaving 11 bases not matched to a gene. Germline values: CDR1 SGDLS, CDR2 YYNGEE. The CDR3 totals 17 residues. CDR3 sequence: CASSERAGGMGADTQYF. As DNA, the CDR3 is TGTGCCAGCAGCGAGAGAGCGGGGGGGATGGGTGCAGATACGCAGTATTTT.

The J gene is TRBJ1-1, the V gene TRBV30, with D unclear. Between the trimmed V and J ends, which lost 3 bases and 1 base, there was a span of 12 bases. Germline V CDR1 and CDR2: GTSNPN, SVGIG (reference sequence). The CDR3 is 14 residues long. For the CDR3, the DNA is TGTGCCTGGAGGGTGACGGGAGGGAACACTGAAGCTTTCTTT. This sequence encodes CAWRVTGGNTEAFF.

The chain uses TRBV6-5 and TRBJ2-2; the D is unclear. The germline CDR1 and CDR2 sequences are MNHEY and SVGAGI. The CDR3 is made up of 16 amino acids. The V end lost 0 bases, the J end lost 0 bases, and 8 bases lay between the germline ends. CDR3 sequence (DNA): TGTGCCAGCAGTTACTCTCCGGCCCCGAACACCGGGGAGCTGTTTTTT. Translating gives CASSYSPAPNTGELFF.

The chain is built from TRBV5-1 and TRBJ1-5, with D unclear. The CDR3 runs to 16 residues. Germline V CDR1 and CDR2: SGHRS, YFSETQ. V was cut by 0 bases and J by 2 bases, with 12 bases left in between. The CDR3, as DNA: TGCGCCAGCAGCTTGGCCGGCCCTGGGGGCAATCAGCCCCAGCATTTT. It codes for CASSLAGPGGNQPQHF.